This T cell receptor (beta chain) was sequenced during a study of T cell changes during pregnancy in multiple sclerosis. TCRdb's table, derived via immunoSEQ multiplex PCR, lists solely in-frame clones and lacks some. This table holds about 67,000 clones, about 91% found once. The clonotype originates from a female donor with multiple sclerosis, enrolled in a pregnancy study. The specimen was peripheral blood, collected in the first trimester of pregnancy.

In nucleotides, the CDR3 is TGTGCCAGCAGCACGGGGACTAGCTTTCTCGAGCAGTACTTC. This encodes CASSTGTSFLEQYF. The rearrangement joins TRBV7-9 to TRBJ2-7; the match to TRBD2 covers 9 bases. Germline V gives CDR1 SEHNR, CDR2 FQNEAQ (reference sequence). The junction had 8 bases not matched to a gene; V was cut back by 5 bases and J by 6 bases. The CDR3 covers 14 residues.